Shown below are 2 T cell receptor beta chains from a single sample sequenced in a study of blood T cell repertoires in COVID-19. Sequencing used immunoSEQ multiplex PCR; TCRdb keeps in-frame clones, though not all of them. The table shows roughly 200,000 clones, with roughly 73% occurring only once. The specimen was peripheral blood. These receptor sequences come from an elderly woman with active or convalescent COVID-19.

The V gene is TRBV28, the J gene TRBJ1-3, with D possibly TRBD1 on 6 matching bases. With 5 bases removed from V and 5 bases from J, the gap between germline ends came to 10 bases. Per the germline V gene, CDR1 is MDHEN and CDR2 is SYDVKM. This CDR3 contains 13 residues. CDR3 protein: CASSLGARNTIYF. The CDR3 bases are TGTGCCAGCAGTCTGGGGGCGCGAAACACCATATATTTT. The full variable domain, with the rest looked up from reference TRBV28 and TRBJ1-3, is DVKVTQSSRYLVKRTGEKVFLECVQDMDHENMFWYRQDPGLGLRLIYFSYDVKMKEKGDIPEGYSVSREKKERFSLILESASTNQTSMYLCASSLGARNTIYFGEGSWLTVV.

The J gene is TRBJ1-1, the V gene TRBV5-1, with TRBD1 identical over 8 bases. The V gene end was trimmed by 2 bases and the J gene end by 1 base; junction bases not matched to a gene: 4. This CDR3 region has 15 residues. Germline assignment: CDR1 SGHRS and CDR2 YFSETQ. The CDR3 reads CASSFGGTGNTEAFF. The CDR3 DNA follows: TGCGCCAGCAGCTTTGGTGGGACAGGGAACACTGAAGCTTTCTTT.